These 18 T cell receptor gamma chains share one sample of origin, sequenced in a study of Vδ1+ human thymocytes. Study-wide findings and caveats: Thymic TRG and TRD repertoires appeared highly polyclonal.

Their cognate antigens are unknown. RNA was extracted from the cells and then reverse transcribed. Multiplex PCR used pooled V-gene forward primers and a constant-region reverse primer to amplify CDR3s. TCRdb used CATT to re-call clones from the multiplex PCR reads. Among about 22,000 gamma-chain clones listed, roughly an eighth were seen once. The source material was Vdelta1+ gamma-delta thymocytes from the thymus. As for subset: FACS-sorted CD3+ TCRalphabeta- TCRVdelta1+ TCRVdelta2- thymocytes. These receptors were obtained from a child under two years old who had congenital heart surgery.

This clone was seen a handful of times. The chain couples TRGV2 to TRGJ1 or TRGJ2. The CDR3 has 13 amino acids. Germline-derived CDR1 and CDR2 are EGSNGY and YDSYNSKV. The J segment lost 7 bases and the V segment lost 4 bases, leaving 10 bases of the junction unmatched. CDR3 loop: CATWDYGRYKKLF. The CDR3 DNA follows: TGTGCCACCTGGGATTATGGGAGGTATAAGAAACTCTTT.

This clone is classed as medium-sized. The sample contains more than one DNA sequence encoding this CDR3. V gene TRGV3 combines with J gene TRGJ1 or TRGJ2. Per germline, CDR1 VTNTFY and CDR2 YDVSTARD (reference sequence). This CDR3 region has 12 residues. The trim removed 0 bases at V and 7 bases at J, leaving 3 bases unmatched. As DNA, the CDR3 is TGTGCCACCTGGGACAGGCGATATAAGAAACTCTTT. Translated, it gives CATWDRRYKKLF.

This chain connects TRGV3 to TRGJ1 or TRGJ2. V gave up 0 bases and J gave up 10 bases; unmatched junction bases: 6. From germline, CDR1 is VTNTFY and CDR2 YDVSTARD (reference sequence). This CDR3 is built from 12 residues. The CDR3 here is CATWDRLTKKLF. In DNA, the CDR3 is TGTGCCACCTGGGACAGGCTCACCAAGAAACTCTTT.

In regard to this clone: The sample has other DNA sequences that encode this CDR3 too. This chain connects TRGV9 to TRGJ1 or TRGJ2. The germline gives CDR1 GITISATS, CDR2 ISYDGTV (reference sequence). The CDR3 sequence is 12 residues long. The ends lost 3 bases at V and 5 bases at J; junction bases unmatched: 4. DNA of the CDR3: TGTGCCTTGTGGGAGCCGGATTATAAGAAACTCTTT. Protein: CALWEPDYKKLF.

This clone was recorded a few times. This chain uses TRGV4 with TRGJ1 or TRGJ2. Germline CDR1 is EGSTGY and CDR2 is YDSYTSSV. This CDR3 spans 13 amino acids. V shed 6 bases and J 3 bases; nucleotides not matched to a gene: 8. The CDR3, as DNA: TGTGCCACCTGGAATACGGCTTATTATAAGAAACTCTTT. It encodes CATWNTAYYKKLF.

The chain combines TRGV9 with TRGJ1 or TRGJ2. J gave up 8 bases and V 1 base, and 5 bases lay outside the gene matches. Germline CDR1 and CDR2: GITISATS and ISYDGTV (reference sequence). CDR3 length: 12 amino acids. This CDR3 is CALWEVSDKKLF. DNA of the CDR3: TGTGCCTTGTGGGAGGTTAGTGATAAGAAACTCTTT.

This clone was counted only a few times. The chain couples TRGV5 to TRGJ1 or TRGJ2. Germline loops: CDR1 VINAFY, CDR2 YDVSNSKD. The CDR3 extends over 14 amino acids. Trimming at V came to 3 bases and at J to 5 bases, leaving 10 bases not matched to a gene. CDR3: CATWDRLRDYKKLF. As DNA, the CDR3 is TGTGCCACCTGGGACCGTCTGAGAGATTATAAGAAACTCTTT.

In its sample, this clone was seen a few times. The chain combines TRGV9 with TRGJ1 or TRGJ2. The CDR3 totals 15 residues. The germline CDR1 and CDR2 sequences are GITISATS and ISYDGTV (reference sequence). Losses at the gene ends were 2 bases for V and 5 bases for J; bases not matched to a gene: 12. The CDR3 is CALWEASGCDYKKLF. The CDR3 DNA is TGTGCCTTGTGGGAGGCGTCGGGTTGTGATTATAAGAAACTCTTT.

This clone is deemed medium-sized (0.01 to 0.1%). Other DNA variants within this sample encode the same CDR3. The chain employs TRGV8 and TRGJP2. CDR1 VENAVY and CDR2 YDSYNSRV come from the germline V gene. This CDR3 has 14 amino acids. J lost 0 bases, V lost 3 bases, and 1 base had no gene match. CDR3 sequence (DNA): TGTGCCACCTGGGATTATAGTAGTGATTGGATCAAGACGTTT. Amino acid sequence: CATWDYSSDWIKTF.

This clone was observed a handful of times. The chain carries TRGV5 and TRGJP2. Germline V gives CDR1 VINAFY, CDR2 YDVSNSKD. V was clipped by 1 base and J by 9 bases; unmatched bases: 2. The CDR3 loop spans 12 amino acids. In DNA form, the CDR3 reads TGTGCCACCTGGGACAGATATTGGATCAAGACGTTT. Amino acids: CATWDRYWIKTF.

This clone occurred a few times. The V gene is TRGV9, the J gene TRGJ1 or TRGJ2. V shed 11 bases, J shed 8 bases, and the junction held 12 bases outside the gene matches. The CDR3 sequence is 11 residues long. Germline V gene sequence: CDR1 GITISATS, CDR2 ISYDGTV (reference sequence). Here the CDR3 DNA reads TGTGCCTGCTTCCGCCACAATAAGAAACTCTTT. Encoded protein: CACFRHNKKLF.

The chain has TRGV4 and TRGJ1 or TRGJ2. J was trimmed by 10 bases and V by 2 bases; bases with no gene match: 8. Germline CDR1 EGSTGY, CDR2 YDSYTSSV. The CDR3 has 12 amino acids. The CDR3 nucleotides are TGTGCCACCTGGGATGACGGGGGGAAGAAACTCTTT. Amino acids: CATWDDGGKKLF.

In this sample, this clone turned up a few times. Other DNA sequences in this sample translate to the same CDR3. This chain connects TRGV2 to TRGJ1 or TRGJ2. The germline V gene has CDR1 EGSNGY and CDR2 YDSYNSKV. The CDR3 runs to 14 residues. Germline trimming cut 1 base from V and 1 base from J; bases unmatched to any gene: 4. CDR3 sequence: CATWDGPNYYKKLF. The CDR3 nucleotides read TGTGCCACCTGGGACGGTCCAAATTATTATAAGAAACTCTTT.

This clone occurred a few times. The gene calls are TRGV9 and TRGJ1 or TRGJ2. In germline, CDR1 is GITISATS, CDR2 ISYDGTV (reference sequence). The trim removed 3 bases at V and 0 bases at J, leaving 5 bases unmatched. The CDR3 is made up of 14 amino acids. The CDR3 coding sequence is TGTGCCTTGTGGGAGACCTCGAATTATTATAAGAAACTCTTT. Residues: CALWETSNYYKKLF.

This clone has just a few counts. Given a much more abundant clone one base away, this may be a read error. This chain connects TRGV8 to TRGJ1 or TRGJ2. CDR1 and CDR2 from the germline V gene are VENAVY and YDSYNSRV. This CDR3 is 12 amino acids long. V lost 1 base and J lost 6; bases outside the gene matches: 3. The DNA of the CDR3 is TGTGCCACCTGGGATAGTTGTTATAAGAAACTCTTT. This sequence encodes CATWDSCYKKLF.

This clone came up a few times. V and J are TRGV4 and TRGJP2. J gave up 3 bases and V 5 bases, and 6 bases lay outside the gene matches. Per germline, CDR1 EGSTGY and CDR2 YDSYTSSV. The CDR3 totals 14 residues. The CDR3 loop reads CATWGAGSDWIKTF. Here the CDR3 DNA reads TGTGCCACCTGGGGGGCTGGTAGTGATTGGATCAAGACGTTT.

Remarks on this clone: The germline gene is not matched at one end of the junction; a read error may be the cause. The chain couples TRGV9 to TRGJ1 or TRGJ2. This CDR3 comprises 14 residues. Germline assignment: CDR1 GITISATS and CDR2 ISYDGTV (reference sequence). This CDR3 reads CASWEVLGYYKKLF. Written as DNA, the CDR3 is TGTGCCTCGTGGGAGGTGCTGGGTTATTATAAGAAACTCTTT.

In its sample, this clone is medium-sized. The chain employs TRGV9 and TRGJ1 or TRGJ2. The J segment lost 12 bases and the V segment lost 0 bases, leaving 8 bases of the junction unmatched. This CDR3 region has 12 residues. Germline V gene data show CDR1 as GITISATS and CDR2 as ISYDGTV (reference sequence). Here the CDR3 reads CALWEVRPRKLF. CDR3 coding DNA: TGTGCCTTGTGGGAGGTGCGCCCGAGGAAACTCTTT.